This T cell receptor beta chain was observed in a study of Graves' ophthalmopathy and Graves' hyperthyroidism. Study results and caveats: Blood shared most expanded thyroid clonotypes above 0.001 frequency.

This CDR3 comprises 15 residues. The ends lost 2 bases at V and 6 bases at J; junction bases unmatched: 10. Germline V CDR1 and CDR2: SQVTM, ANQGSEA. None of the included patients had other autoimmune diseases, uncontrolled infections, pregnancy or lactation, as these led to exclusion. Turning to this clonotype: The antigen remains unidentified.

From RNA, the CDR3 regions of TCR beta chains were amplified and sequenced. RT-PCR was first run with HTBI primers, then multiplex PCR in a second round. TCRdb recomputed calls from the multiplex PCR reads with MiXCR, one row per CDR3 protein. The data contain 200,000 to 300,000 distinct CDR3 sequences, roughly 50% of them seen just once; the ten biggest clones take up less than 60%. Sequencing was performed on peripheral blood. The sequence was obtained from an adult man with Graves' ophthalmopathy. V is TRBV29-1 and J is TRBJ1-2, with 9 positions matching TRBD1. The CDR3 bases are TGCAGCGTTGAACTAGCGGGACAGGGTAGGAATGGCTACACCTTC. This encodes CSVELAGQGRNGYTF.